This entry concerns a single T cell receptor (beta chain). The table lists this clonotype with a few counts. No antigen is known for it. No qualities accompany the bases; no much larger clone lies one base away. The source of the sample is a study of CD8+CD57+ T cells in acquired aplastic anemia (dated by TCRdb to between 2018 and 2020). For the wider study: Extracted DNA from sorted CD4+ and CD8+ cells averaged about 2.9 ug, ranging from roughly 0.17 to 27.4 ug. Mean read counts for healthy donor samples were 9 million to 10.8 million for CD4+ cells and about 12 million for CD8+ cells.

From V the trimming removes 0 bases and from J it removes 1 base, while the gene matches leave 5 bases of the junction unaccounted for. From cysteine to phenylalanine, the CDR3 is 16 amino acids long. The sequence is cut down to CDR3 DNA, 48 bases in frame from base 1. CDR1 and CDR2 are read off the germline V gene (reference sequence) as SGHNT and YYREEE. The study at large found these results: Some 31 CD8+ CDR3 sequences were shared between patients and controls but appeared highly expressed in patients and within their immunodominant clones. No significant difference in CD8+ Simpson's diversity was found between patients and healthy controls (P=0.060).

In the study, sorted CD4+ and CD8+ blood T cells from patients with severe aplastic anemia and from healthy subjects underwent deep sequencing of TCR repertoires. Ficoll-Paque density gradient centrifugation was used to isolate peripheral blood mononuclear cells. Before DNA extraction, CD4+ and CD8+ T cells were sorted by FACS or by magnetic beads. Genomic DNA was used as template for profiling of TCR beta VDJ combinations and CDR3 sequences. An Illumina HiSeq 2000 was the platform used for TCR repertoire sequencing. The published analysis was carried out like this. TRBV/TRBJ rearrangement plots, CDR3 size and DJ length profiles, and Simpson's diversity index were used to assess repertoires. Whichever DNA sequence was most abundant in the deep sequencing data was defined as the immunodominant clone. CDR3 amino acid sequences were checked for sharing across subjects and were also compared against the VDJdb database and published repertoires. TCRdb ran its own pipeline on the public reads, namely fastp trimming at Q25 and MiXCR clone calling, and kept in-frame beta chains. Duplicate CDR3 protein sequences are folded into a single record with the most common DNA and genes. The V and J calls, along with clone size, are taken from TCRdb and not from the paper's own processing. The sample table shows more than 150,000 distinct CDR3 sequences, and just over 45% are seen once. The ten biggest clones cover 2.9% of the sample.

Here the chain combines TRBV5-4 and TRBJ2-3; 7 of the junction bases match TRBD2. Sequences were obtained from sorted CD4+, CD8+, or CD8+CD57+ T cells (not recorded which) from PBMCs. The TCR comes from a human donor in good health. The CDR3 in this case is CASSLDGGRGTDTQYF. The DNA sequence reads TGTGCCAGCAGCTTGGACGGCGGGAGAGGCACAGATACGCAGTATTTT.